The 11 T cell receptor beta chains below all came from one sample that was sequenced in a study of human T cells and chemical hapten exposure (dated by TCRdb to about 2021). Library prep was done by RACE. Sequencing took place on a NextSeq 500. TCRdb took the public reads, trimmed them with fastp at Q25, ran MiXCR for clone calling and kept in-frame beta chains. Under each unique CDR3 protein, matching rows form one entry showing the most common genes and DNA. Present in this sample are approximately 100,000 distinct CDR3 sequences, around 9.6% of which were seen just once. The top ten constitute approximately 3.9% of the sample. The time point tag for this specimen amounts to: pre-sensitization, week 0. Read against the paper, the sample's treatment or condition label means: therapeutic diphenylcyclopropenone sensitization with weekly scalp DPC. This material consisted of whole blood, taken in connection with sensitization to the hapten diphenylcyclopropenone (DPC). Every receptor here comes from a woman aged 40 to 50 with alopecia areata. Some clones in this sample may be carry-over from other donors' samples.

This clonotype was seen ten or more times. In nucleotides, the CDR3 is TGCAGCGTTTACAGGGGGCTGTCTGGGGCCAACGTCCTGACTTTC. It codes for CSVYRGLSGANVLTF. This rearrangement joins TRBV29-1 to TRBJ2-6; 9 nucleotides line up with TRBD1. From germline, CDR1 is SQVTM and CDR2 ANQGSEA. CDR3 length: 15 amino acids. After removal of 5 bases from V and 1 base from J, the junction contained 3 bases not matched to a gene.

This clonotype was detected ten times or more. In nucleotides, the CDR3 is TGTGCCATCAGTGAGATGGGCAATGAGCAGTTCTTC. Translated: CAISEMGNEQFF. The gene calls are TRBV10-3 and TRBJ2-1; D is uncertain. This CDR3 has 12 amino acids. Looked up from germline, CDR1 is ENHRY and CDR2 is SYGVKD. The V end lost 2 bases, the J end lost 6 bases, and 5 bases lay between the germline ends.

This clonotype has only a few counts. The CDR3 region is CASSSDRGSPLHF. CDR3 nucleotide sequence: TGTGCCAGCAGCTCGGACCGGGGGTCACCCCTCCACTTT. The V and J genes are TRBV7-2 and TRBJ1-6, with D possibly matching TRBD1 (5 bases). V was shortened by 4 bases and J by 10 bases, with 11 bases between the two germline ends. This CDR3 spans 13 amino acids. Germline loops: CDR1 SGHTA, CDR2 FQGNSA.

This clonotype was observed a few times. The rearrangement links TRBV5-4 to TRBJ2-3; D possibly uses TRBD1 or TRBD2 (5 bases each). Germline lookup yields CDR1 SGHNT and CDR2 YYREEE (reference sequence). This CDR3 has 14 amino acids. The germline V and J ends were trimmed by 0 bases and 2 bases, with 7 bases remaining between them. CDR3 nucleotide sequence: TGTGCCAGCAGCTTGGGGGGGAACACAGATACGCAGTATTTT. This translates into CASSLGGNTDTQYF.

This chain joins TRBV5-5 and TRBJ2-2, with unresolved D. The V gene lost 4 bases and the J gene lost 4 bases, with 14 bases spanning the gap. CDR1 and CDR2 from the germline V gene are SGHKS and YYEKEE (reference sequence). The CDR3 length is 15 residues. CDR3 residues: CASSVTPEVTGELFF. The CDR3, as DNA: TGTGCCAGCAGCGTAACGCCAGAGGTCACCGGGGAGCTGTTTTTT.

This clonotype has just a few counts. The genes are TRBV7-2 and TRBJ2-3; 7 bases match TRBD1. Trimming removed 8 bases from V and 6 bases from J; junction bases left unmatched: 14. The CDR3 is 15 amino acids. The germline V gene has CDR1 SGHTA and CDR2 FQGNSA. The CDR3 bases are TGTGCCAGCGGAGCTCTGGGCGCGACAGGGGATACGCAGTATTTT. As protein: CASGALGATGDTQYF.

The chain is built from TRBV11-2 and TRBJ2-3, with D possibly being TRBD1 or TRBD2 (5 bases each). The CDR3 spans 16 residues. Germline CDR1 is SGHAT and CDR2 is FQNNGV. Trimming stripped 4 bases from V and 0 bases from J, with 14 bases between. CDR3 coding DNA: TGTGCCAGCAGCTGGCGAGGGGTAACTAGCACAGATACGCAGTATTTT. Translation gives CASSWRGVTSTDTQYF.

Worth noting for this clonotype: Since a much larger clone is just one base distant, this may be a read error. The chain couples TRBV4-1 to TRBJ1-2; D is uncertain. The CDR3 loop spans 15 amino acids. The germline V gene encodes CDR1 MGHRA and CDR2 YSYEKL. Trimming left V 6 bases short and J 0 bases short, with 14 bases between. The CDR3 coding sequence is TGCGCCAGCAGGAAGGGAGGAGCAGCTAACTATGGCTACACCTTC. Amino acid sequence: CASRKGGAANYGYTF.

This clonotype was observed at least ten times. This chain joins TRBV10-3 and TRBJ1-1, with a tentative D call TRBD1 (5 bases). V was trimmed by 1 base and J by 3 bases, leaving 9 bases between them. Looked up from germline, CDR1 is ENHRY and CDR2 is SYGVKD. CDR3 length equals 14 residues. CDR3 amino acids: CAISEYMGDTEAFF. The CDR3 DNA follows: TGTGCCATCAGTGAGTATATGGGGGACACTGAAGCTTTCTTT.

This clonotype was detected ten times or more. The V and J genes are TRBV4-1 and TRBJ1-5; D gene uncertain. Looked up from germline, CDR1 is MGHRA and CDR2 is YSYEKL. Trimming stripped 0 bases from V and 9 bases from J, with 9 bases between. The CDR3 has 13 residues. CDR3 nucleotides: TGCGCCAGCAGCCAAGATAGAGGATGGCCCCAGCATTTT. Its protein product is CASSQDRGWPQHF.

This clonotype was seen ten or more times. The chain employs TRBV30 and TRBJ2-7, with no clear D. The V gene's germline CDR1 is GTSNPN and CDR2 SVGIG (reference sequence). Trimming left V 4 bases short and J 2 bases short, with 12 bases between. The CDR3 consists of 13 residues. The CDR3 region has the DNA TGTGCCTGGAACCTCCACCTCACCTACGAGCAGTACTTC. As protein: CAWNLHLTYEQYF.